The T cell receptor beta chain under discussion was sequenced for a study of post-analysis software for immune sequencing data. Germline values: CDR1 SGHNT, CDR2 YYREEE (reference sequence). The CDR3 consists of 14 residues. The V end was cut by 5 bases, the J end by 10 bases, with 22 bases between. Notes on this clonotype: What it recognizes is unknown. This clone may be a read error of a much larger clone one base away.

The TCR beta cDNA libraries carried unique molecular identifiers. Yield was approximately 500,000 cDNA molecules from roughly 0.93 to 9.6 million T cells. TCRdb passed the PCR reads through MiXCR, listing each CDR3 protein once. The table includes about 770,000 distinct CDR3 sequences, 40% to 55% detected once. Study-wide results and caveats: Patients used about five TRBV segments, including TRBV5-6, TRBV5-1 and TRBV20-1, more often than controls. Strong same-batch co-clustering of samples appeared with F measure clustering. The study found significantly lower normalized Chao1 diversity in multiple sclerosis patients than in controls.

Sequencing input: blood. The rearrangement links TRBV5-4 to TRBJ2-7, with D possibly called TRBD1 or TRBD2 (6 bases each). This receptor was taken from a girl aged 5 to 17 with multiple sclerosis. CDR3 in DNA: TGTGCCAGCAGGCGGGACAACAACCAAGAGATCCAGTACTTC. This gives the protein CASRRDNNQEIQYF. Complete variable domain (other parts from reference TRBV5-4 and TRBJ2-7): ETGVTQSPTHLIKTRGQQVTLRCSSQSGHNTVSWYQQALGQGPQFIFQYYREEENGRGNFPPRFSGLQFPNYSSELNVNALELDDSALYLCASRRDNNQEIQYFGPGTRLTVT.